A single sample is the source of the 11 T cell receptor beta chains below, sequenced in a study of regulatory T cells in long-lasting Graves disease. The TCR beta library used iRepertoire HTBI primers with Arm-PCR amplification of CDR3. TCRdb fed the multiplex PCR reads into MiXCR, producing one record per CDR3 protein. This table holds about 540,000 distinct CDR3 sequences, roughly 13% found once. Stated time point: newly diagnosed GD, antithyroid drugs for less than 3 months. The TCR library was made from RNA extracted from PBMCs. These data also featured in a second study, about T cells in Graves' hyperthyroidism and ophthalmopathy.

Sequencing used peripheral blood mononuclear cells (PBMCs), obtained at new diagnosis, from a patient treated with antithyroid drugs. The receptor set was obtained from a young man with Graves disease.

This clonotype was detected ten times or more. The gene calls are TRBV12-3 or TRBV12-4 and TRBJ1-1; D call uncertain. V gave up 1 base and J gave up 4 bases, with 10 bases separating them. CDR3 length: 14 residues. The DNA for the CDR3 is TGTGCCAGCAGTTTAGGACCGGGAGGCACTGAAGCTTTCTTT. This sequence encodes CASSLGPGGTEAFF.

Turning to this clonotype: A read error is possible here, since a much larger clone lies one base away. The rearrangement links TRBV20-1 to TRBJ2-1; D is unresolved. The CDR3 is 12 amino acids. Germline assignment: CDR1 DFQATT and CDR2 SNEGSKA (reference sequence). The CDR3 spells CGASLVADEQFF. The CDR3 coding sequence is TGCGGTGCTAGTCTGGTTGCCGATGAGCAGTTCTTC.

This clonotype was observed at least ten times. V is TRBV20-1 and J is TRBJ1-1, with 10 bases lining up with TRBD1. The germline V gene has CDR1 DFQATT and CDR2 SNEGSKA (reference sequence). The CDR3 covers 14 residues. V lost 4 bases, J lost 5 bases, and 7 bases stayed unmatched. This chain's CDR3 is CSAKDRGRETEAFF. In DNA form, the CDR3 reads TGCAGTGCTAAAGACAGGGGGCGCGAAACTGAAGCTTTCTTT.

As DNA, the CDR3 is TGTGCCAGCAGTGAATCCGGGACAGGGAGGGAGACCCAGTACTTC. It yields the protein CASSESGTGRETQYF. The chain joins TRBV6-2 or TRBV6-3 to TRBJ2-5; 9 bases line up with TRBD1. Germline assignment: CDR1 MNHEY and CDR2 SVGEGT. This CDR3 spans 15 amino acids. V lost 5 bases and J lost 5; bases outside the gene matches: 9.

On this clonotype itself: This may arise from a read error, as a much more abundant clone is one base away. A read error is likely, as this CDR3 ends without the conserved phenylalanine or tryptophan. The gene calls are TRBV5-1 and TRBJ2-1, with D possibly being TRBD1 (6 bases). Trimming cost V 2 bases and J 10 bases, with 16 bases left between them. CDR3 length equals 14 residues. Germline CDR1 SGHRS, CDR2 YFSETQ. CDR3 bases: TGCGCCAGCAGCTTTCTTCCAGGGGCTGGGGAGCAGTTCCTC. Translating gives CASSFLPGAGEQFL.

This clonotype was detected ten times or more. This chain joins TRBV7-2 and TRBJ2-2; D gene ambiguous. CDR3 length equals 15 residues. Germline V gene lookup returns CDR1 SGHTA and CDR2 FQGNSA. The V end lost 3 bases, the J end lost 6 bases, and 14 bases lay between the germline ends. The DNA for the CDR3 is TGTGCCAGCAGCTTGGAGAGAATGGTTTCCGGGGAGCTGTTTTTT. This gives the protein CASSLERMVSGELFF.

Notes on this clonotype: Since a much larger clone is just one base distant, this may be a read error. The V and J genes are TRBV9 and TRBJ1-3; 7 bases map to TRBD1. V shed 4 bases and J 2 bases; nucleotides not matched to a gene: 6. The CDR3 runs to 15 residues. Germline loops: CDR1 SGDLS, CDR2 YYNGEE. CDR3 nucleotides: TGTGCCAGCAGCTTAATGACAGGGACTGGAAACACCATATATTTT. Protein: CASSLMTGTGNTIYF.

This clonotype appeared a few times. The chain employs TRBV6-2 or TRBV6-3 and TRBJ2-2, with D possibly matching TRBD2 (6 bases). The CDR3 consists of 17 residues. Germline CDR1 is MNHEY and CDR2 is SVGEGT. Trimming took 2 bases from V and 7 from J, leaving 20 bases between them. The CDR3 coding sequence is TGTGCCAGCAGTTACGGCGGGGACCGCTTACGAAGCGGGGAGCTGTTTTTT. Translated, it gives CASSYGGDRLRSGELFF.

V usage is TRBV9 and J usage is TRBJ2-3, with D unresolved. V was trimmed by 6 bases and J by 2 bases, leaving 16 bases between them. Germline CDR1 is SGDLS and CDR2 is YYNGEE. The CDR3 contains 15 residues. CDR3 amino acids: CASTQWYSNTDTQYF. DNA of the CDR3: TGTGCCAGCACACAGTGGTATTCGAACACAGATACGCAGTATTTT. Filled out from reference TRBV9 and TRBJ2-3, the complete variable domain reads DSGVTQTPKHLITATGQRVTLRCSPRSGDLSVYWYQQSLDQGLQFLIQYYNGEERAKGNILERFSAQQFPDLHSELNLSSLELGDSALYFCASTQWYSNTDTQYFGPGTRLTVL.

This chain uses TRBV20-1 with TRBJ2-3; D is undetermined. Trimming stripped 6 bases from V and 0 bases from J, with 19 bases between. The germline V gene has CDR1 DFQATT and CDR2 SNEGSKA (reference sequence). The CDR3 is 16 residues long. The CDR3 region has the DNA TGCAGTGCCATAAATCCGGAGACATTAAGCACAGATACGCAGTATTTT. Translated, it gives CSAINPETLSTDTQYF.

As concerns this clonotype: One junction end disagrees with the germline gene, perhaps due to a read error. The rearrangement uses TRBV20-1 and TRBJ2-5, with 7 bases lining up with TRBD2. Germline V CDR1 and CDR2: DFQATT, SNEGSKA (reference sequence). The CDR3 is made up of 13 amino acids. The CDR3 is CSARSGTQETQHF. CDR3 nucleotide sequence: TGCAGTGCTAGGAGCGGGACCCAAGAGACCCAGCACTTC.